Listed below are T cell receptor beta chains from one sample, sequenced in a study of regulatory T cells in long-lasting Graves disease. Via MiXCR, TCRdb re-called the multiplex PCR reads, giving one row per CDR3 protein. The sample consists of 550,000 to 700,000 distinct CDR3 sequences, approximately 16% of them appearing once. These data are also associated with another study on T cells in Graves' hyperthyroidism and ophthalmopathy.

The sequencing used peripheral blood mononuclear cells (PBMCs), collected at new diagnosis, from a patient treated with antithyroid drugs. The receptors were gathered from a man between 18 and 29 years old with Graves disease. Both conserved end residues are part of each CDR3. D genes are given only for firm matches. Clone size is given for some rows only: seen once, a few or many times, or a class if the clone is expanded.

CDR3aa	CDR3nt	d_gene	abundance	v_gene	j_gene
CASSSQMNTEAFF	TGCGCCAGCAGCTCCCAGATGAACACTGAAGCTTTCTTT	NA	many	TRBV5-1	TRBJ1-1
CASGVAGGSYEQYF	TGCGCCAGCGGCGTAGCGGGAGGGTCCTACGAGCAGTACTTC	TRBD2	NA	TRBV5-1	TRBJ2-7
CSPVGPLGAFF	TGCAGCCCTGTGGGACCTCTTGGGGCTTTCTTT	NA	NA	TRBV29-1	TRBJ1-1
CASSYRRQKANYGYTF	TGTGCCAGCAGTTACCGTCGACAAAAAGCTAACTATGGCTACACCTTC	NA	NA	TRBV6-2/TRBV6-3	TRBJ1-2
CASSDNNGQGSAEAFF	TGTGCCAGCAGTGATAACAACGGACAGGGGAGCGCTGAAGCTTTCTTT	TRBD1	many	TRBV2	TRBJ1-1
CASSRTLARDLETQYF	TGTGCCAGCAGTCGCACCCTAGCGAGAGATTTGGAGACCCAGTACTTC	NA	few	TRBV12-3/TRBV12-4	TRBJ2-5
CASSRDRREGQYEQFF	TGTGCCAGCAGCCGAGACAGGCGGGAGGGCCAATATGAGCAGTTCTTC	TRBD2	few	TRBV6-2/TRBV6-3	TRBJ2-1
CASNLLGQYNEQFF	TGTGCCAGCAACCTCCTCGGTCAATACAATGAGCAGTTCTTC	NA	many	TRBV28	TRBJ2-1
CASSSLTGAATYEQYF	TGTGCCAGCAGTTCCCTGACAGGGGCCGCGACCTACGAGCAGTACTTC	TRBD1	many	TRBV2	TRBJ2-7
CASSPKLAGYSYNEQFF	TGTGCCAGCAGCCCTAAACTAGCGGGATACTCCTACAATGAGCAGTTCTTC	TRBD2	NA	TRBV9	TRBJ2-1
CASSPLGQPLGYGYTF	TGTGCCAGCAGTCCCCTGGGACAGCCCCTGGGCTATGGCTACACCTTC	TRBD1	NA	TRBV6-2/TRBV6-3	TRBJ1-2
CASSGRITVVREGSDTQYF	TGTGCCAGCAGTGGACGCATCACGGTAGTTCGGGAGGGGTCAGATACGCAGTATTTT	TRBD2	many	TRBV6-1	TRBJ2-3
CAGLTGIYGYTF	TGTGCCGGACTAACAGGGATCTATGGCTACACCTTC	NA	NA	TRBV7-9	TRBJ1-2
CASSEGTGGFNQPQHF	TGTGCCAGCAGTGAAGGGACAGGGGGCTTCAATCAGCCCCAGCATTTT	TRBD1	few	TRBV2	TRBJ1-5
CASSLAGTPYEQYF	TGTGCCAGCAGCTTAGCGGGGACACCCTACGAGCAGTACTTC	NA	many	TRBV7-9	TRBJ2-7
CASSETGGTDTQYF	TGTGCCAGCAGTGAGACAGGGGGCACAGATACGCAGTATTTT	TRBD1	many	TRBV5-1	TRBJ2-3
CASSLGRGVRAFF	TGTGCCAGCAGCCTAGGCAGGGGCGTCCGGGCTTTCTTT	NA	many	TRBV3-1	TRBJ1-1
CASSLREGIYSRGNNEQFF	TGTGCCAGCAGCTTGCGGGAGGGAATATATTCCCGGGGCAACAATGAGCAGTTCTTC	TRBD2	many	TRBV7-6	TRBJ2-1
CASSPGTATF	TGTGCCAGCAGTCCCGGGACAGCAACATTC	TRBD1	many	TRBV12-3/TRBV12-4	TRBJ1-2
CASSRLGLEQYF	TGTGCCAGCAGCCGCCTGGGCCTCGAGCAGTACTTC	NA	once	TRBV7-2	TRBJ2-7
CASSERTGEIADTQYF	TGTGCCAGCAGCGAAAGGACAGGGGAGATTGCAGATACGCAGTATTTT	TRBD1	many	TRBV11-3	TRBJ2-3
CASRSDRGNTEAFF	TGTGCCAGCAGATCGGACAGGGGGAACACTGAAGCTTTCTTT	TRBD1	NA	TRBV2	TRBJ1-1
CAWSVRLAGSGEQFF	TGTGCCTGGAGTGTTAGACTAGCGGGAAGCGGTGAGCAGTTCTTC	TRBD2	many	TRBV30	TRBJ2-1
CASSLGEAGELFF	TGTGCCAGCAGCTTAGGGGAAGCCGGGGAGCTGTTTTTT	NA	NA	TRBV7-9	TRBJ2-2
CASSFSLDDGYTF	TGTGCCAGCAGCTTTTCGTTGGACGATGGCTACACCTTC	NA	NA	TRBV5-4	TRBJ1-2
CASSIAGEGSYEQYF	TGTGCCAGCTCAATAGCGGGAGAAGGTTCCTACGAGCAGTACTTC	TRBD2	few	TRBV18	TRBJ2-7
CASGSQGARGYTF	TGTGCCAGCGGATCCCAGGGAGCAAGAGGCTACACCTTC	NA	few	TRBV19	TRBJ1-2
CASSFGDPETQYF	TGTGCCAGCAGTTTCGGTGATCCAGAGACCCAGTACTTC	NA	many	TRBV12-3/TRBV12-4	TRBJ2-5
CASSWGEQGTKFF	TGTGCCAGCAGCTGGGGGGAACAGGGCACAAAGTTCTTC	NA	many	TRBV11-2	TRBJ2-1
CASSEGQGARSPLHF	TGTGCCAGCAGTGAGGGTCAGGGGGCGCGTTCACCCCTCCACTTT	TRBD1	few	TRBV2	TRBJ1-6
CASSPRLAGGPEQYF	TGTGCCAGCTCACCCCGACTAGCGGGAGGACCCGAGCAGTACTTC	TRBD2	NA	TRBV18	TRBJ2-7
CASSLEILAGGSDTQYF	TGTGCCAGCAGCTTAGAGATCCTAGCGGGAGGATCAGATACGCAGTATTTT	TRBD2	NA	TRBV7-9	TRBJ2-3
CASSSPGDRYEQYF	TGTGCCAGCAGCTCCCCCGGCGATCGCTACGAGCAGTACTTC	NA	many	TRBV7-9	TRBJ2-7
CAWGPTGGGKNIQYF	TGTGCCTGGGGCCCGACAGGCGGGGGCAAAAACATTCAGTACTTC	NA	many	TRBV30	TRBJ2-4
CASGDRVDQPQHF	TGTGCCAGCGGGGACAGGGTCGATCAGCCCCAGCATTTT	TRBD1	NA	TRBV6-1	TRBJ1-5
CASSLGFFGELFF	TGTGCCAGCAGCTTGGGGTTTTTTGGGGAGCTGTTTTTT	NA	NA	TRBV5-4	TRBJ2-2
CASSTRGNRGHEQYF	TGTGCCAGTAGTACGAGGGGAAACAGGGGGCACGAGCAGTACTTC	TRBD1	NA	TRBV19	TRBJ2-7
CASSQASEARDTQYF	TGTGCCAGCAGCCAAGCTTCCGAGGCACGAGATACGCAGTATTTT	NA	few	TRBV4-2	TRBJ2-3
CASSQKTSYGYTF	TGCGCCAGCAGCCAGAAAACGAGCTATGGCTACACCTTC	NA	NA	TRBV4-1	TRBJ1-2
CASSSGQGDHNEQFF	TGCGCCAGCAGCTCGGGACAGGGGGACCACAATGAGCAGTTCTTC	TRBD1	many	TRBV5-1	TRBJ2-1
CSVTAATNEKLFF	TGCAGCGTTACGGCCGCAACTAATGAAAAACTGTTTTTT	NA	NA	TRBV29-1	TRBJ1-4
CAGNPPDRGRSGELFF	TGTGCCGGCAACCCCCCGGACAGGGGAAGATCCGGGGAGCTGTTTTTT	TRBD1	NA	TRBV28	TRBJ2-2
CASSVVGGGYEQYF	TGTGCCAGCAGTGTTGTGGGGGGCGGTTACGAGCAGTACTTC	NA	NA	TRBV2	TRBJ2-7
CASGGSTLSNSPLHF	TGTGCCAGCGGGGGGTCCACGCTCTCCAATTCACCCCTCCACTTT	NA	NA	TRBV6-1	TRBJ1-6
CASLLAPSSYEQYF	TGTGCCAGCCTCCTGGCGCCGAGCTCCTACGAGCAGTACTTC	NA	NA	TRBV6-1	TRBJ2-7